This TCR beta chain is from a study of regulatory T cells in long-lasting Graves disease. Study conclusions and caveats: Preferential use of TRBV28, TRBJ1-2 and TRBJ2-5 was seen in persistent disease.

Time point: persistent/refractory GD, antithyroid drugs over 5 years with positive TRAb. Extracted RNA from PBMCs served as the source of the TCR library. Clinicians diagnosed Graves' disease using American Thyroid Association guidelines. Germline loops: CDR1 SGHRS, CDR2 YFSETQ. The CDR3 covers 14 residues. V gave up 1 base and J gave up 10 bases; unmatched junction bases: 4. This clonotype turned up a few times. Its antigen remains unidentified. Investigators prepared the TCR beta libraries by applying iRepertoire HTBI primers and Arm-PCR of CDR3 regions. TCRdb called the multiplex PCR reads again in MiXCR, with one record for every CDR3 protein. The sample shows about 430,000 distinct CDR3 sequences, roughly 23% of them seen only once.

This TCR came from a female donor with Graves disease. V usage is TRBV5-1 and J usage is TRBJ1-6; 8 nucleotides align to TRBD1. Sequenced material: peripheral blood mononuclear cells (PBMCs), taken when the disease was refractory, from a patient treated with antithyroid drugs. The CDR3 sequence is CASSLSGGESPLHF. The CDR3 coding sequence is TGCGCCAGCAGCTTGTCAGGGGGCGAGTCACCCCTCCACTTT.